A selection of T cell receptor beta chains follows, all from one sample in a study of T-cell reconstitution after alpha-beta-depleted transplantation in children. TCRdb itself ran the PCR reads through MiXCR, one entry per CDR3 protein. The sample consists of roughly 500,000 distinct CDR3 sequences, approximately 10% of them appearing once. The sequencing used PBMCs, collected before TCRalphabeta/CD19-depleted stem cell transplant. All receptors derive from a child younger than 10 with inherited bone marrow failure, due to receive a stem cell transplant. Each CDR3 is given with its conserved first and last residue. D genes are given only for firm matches. Some rows mark clone size as missing; the rest say once, few, many or name a class of expanded clone.

V	size	D	J	DNA	CDR3
TRBV5-1	many	TRBD1	TRBJ1-2	TGCGCCAGCAGCTTGGGGGACAGAAATGGCTACACCTTC	CASSLGDRNGYTF
TRBV5-1	many	TRBD1	TRBJ2-5	TGCGCCAGCAGCTTGACCGGACAGGGCGGCGAGACCCAGTACTTC	CASSLTGQGGETQYF
TRBV12-3/TRBV12-4	many	-	TRBJ1-3	TGTGCCAGCAGTTACCAGGGTATGACTGGAAACACCATATATTTT	CASSYQGMTGNTIYF
TRBV6-1	-	-	TRBJ1-1	TGTGCCAGCAGTGATCCTATGAACACTGAAGCTTTCTTT	CASSDPMNTEAFF
TRBV4-3	many	TRBD1	TRBJ2-7	TGCGCCAGCAGCCAAAGGGGACAGGGAAACGAGCAGTACTTC	CASSQRGQGNEQYF
TRBV29-1	many	-	TRBJ2-2	TGCAGCGTTGTAGCGTTCACCGGGGAGCTGTTTTTT	CSVVAFTGELFF
TRBV28	-	TRBD1	TRBJ2-4	TGTGCCAGCAGCCCCCCAGGGACAGTAGCCAAAAACATTCAGTACTTC	CASSPPGTVAKNIQYF
TRBV4-3	many	-	TRBJ1-2	TGCGCCAGCAGCCAAGTTACAGTCAGTAACTATGGCTACACCTTC	CASSQVTVSNYGYTF
TRBV10-2	many	-	TRBJ2-7	TGCGCCAGCATGACAGTCTGGGAGCAGTACTTC	CASMTVWEQYF
TRBV28	-	-	TRBJ1-5	TGTGCCAGCAGCCGACAGAGAAATAGCAATCAGCCCCAGCATTTT	CASSRQRNSNQPQHF
TRBV6-2/TRBV6-3	few	TRBD1	TRBJ1-2	TGTGCCAGCATCCTCCTCCGGGACAGGGTAATGCATGGCTACACCTTC	CASILLRDRVMHGYTF
TRBV6-2/TRBV6-3	few	TRBD2	TRBJ2-1	TGTGCCAGCAGTTACGATCCTAGCGGGATATACAATGAGCAGTTCTTC	CASSYDPSGIYNEQFF
TRBV24-1	many	-	TRBJ1-5	TGTGCCACCAGTGATATAAGGGGTCGCATTAGCAATCAGCCCCAGCATTTT	CATSDIRGRISNQPQHF
TRBV20-1	-	TRBD2	TRBJ2-7	TGCAGTGCCACCCGGAATAGCGGGAGCAGACACGAGCAGTACTTC	CSATRNSGSRHEQYF
TRBV18	many	TRBD2	TRBJ2-7	TGTGCCAGCTCACCAGACACGGGACTAAAATACGAGCAGTACTTC	CASSPDTGLKYEQYF
TRBV4-1	many	-	TRBJ2-2	TGCGCCAGCAGCCCTCTGGGGCGGGAGCTGTTTTTT	CASSPLGRELFF
TRBV5-4	-	-	TRBJ1-1	TGTGCCAGCAGCTTTGCCAGGGACAACACTGAAGCTTTCTTT	CASSFARDNTEAFF